This T cell receptor (beta chain) was retrieved from a study of T-cell reconstitution after alpha-beta-depleted transplantation in children. Study-level points and caveats: Surviving recipient cells, namely T cells and thymic progenitors, were the source of high day-60 TCRbeta diversity in some patients. Several hundred expanded graft clones reportedly gave rise to the alpha-beta T cells present about two months after transplant. T-cell numbers and diversity one year post-transplant derived largely from freshly generated T cells.

Germline CDR1 is WSHSY and CDR2 is SAAADI. This CDR3 is built from 13 residues. Trimming removed 7 bases from V and 4 bases from J, with 12 bases in between. This clonotype was detected many times. Its specificity is not known. Unique molecular identifiers were used to barcode this TCRbeta library. From the PCR reads, TCRdb called clonotypes with MiXCR, one entry per CDR3 protein. The table records approximately 85,000 distinct CDR3 sequences, 13% to 15% of them present only once. The source material was PBMCs, mostly from graft donor cells, sampled 180 days after TCRalphabeta/CD19-depleted stem cell transplant. J is TRBJ2-3 and V is TRBV10-2; a weak D match, TRBD2 (6 bases). The TCR sequence derives from a male patient under 10 years old who had a stem cell transplant for acute lymphoblastic leukemia, so the T cells may come from the graft donor. Here the CDR3 DNA reads TGCGCCAGCACCCCTGGAGGGGCAGATACGCAGTATTTT. It yields the protein CASTPGGADTQYF.